Following are 4 T cell receptor beta chains from one sample sequenced in a study of T cells in Graves' hyperthyroidism and ophthalmopathy. RNA transcripts served as the template for amplifying TCR beta CDR3 regions. TCR CDR3 underwent first-round RT-PCR with the HTBI primer set. TCRdb re-called the multiplex PCR reads through MiXCR, storing one row per CDR3 protein. Among fewer than 900,000 distinct CDR3 sequences listed, about 15% were seen once. Sequencing was performed on blood. The receptor set was obtained from a young man with Graves' hyperthyroidism.

V usage is TRBV12-3 or TRBV12-4 and J usage is TRBJ2-3, with 10 bases identical to TRBD2. V lost 3 bases to trimming and J lost 3 bases; unmatched junction nucleotides: 6. The CDR3 sequence is 16 residues long. The CDR3 sequence is CASSFRLAGVTDTQYF. The CDR3, as DNA: TGTGCCAGCAGTTTTCGGCTAGCGGGAGTGACAGATACGCAGTATTTT.

This clonotype was observed many times. The CDR3 region is CASSSSGRSSYNEQFF. The DNA of the CDR3 is TGTGCCAGCAGCTCTAGCGGGAGGAGCTCCTACAATGAGCAGTTCTTC. The V gene is TRBV11-1, the J gene TRBJ2-1, with 11 bases lining up with TRBD2. Germline V gene lookup returns CDR1 SGHAT and CDR2 FQDESV (reference sequence). V shed 4 bases and J 0 bases; nucleotides not matched to a gene: 2. The CDR3 runs 16 residues.

Details on this clonotype: Since a much larger clone is just one base distant, this may be a read error. The rearrangement links TRBV7-6 to TRBJ2-3, with D perhaps matching TRBD1 (5 bases). The CDR3 is made up of 15 amino acids. Looked up from germline, CDR1 is SGHVS and CDR2 is FNYEAQ. Trimming shortened V by 2 bases and J by 6 bases, and 15 bases separated the two germline ends. Written as DNA, the CDR3 is TGTGCCAGCAGCTTAATCGCAGGGATGGGGGATACGCAGTATTTT. The encoded protein is CASSLIAGMGDTQYF. Variable domain in full (rest from reference TRBV7-6 and TRBJ2-3): GAGVSQSPRYKVTKRGQDVALRCDPISGHVSLYWYRQALGQGPEFLTYFNYEAQQDKSGLPNDRFSAERPEGSISTLTIQRTEQRDSAMYRCASSLIAGMGDTQYFGPGTRLTVL.

This clonotype appeared many times. V usage is TRBV3-1 and J usage is TRBJ1-1; tentatively, D is TRBD1 (5 bases). Germline V gene data show CDR1 as LGHDT and CDR2 as YNNKEL (reference sequence). This CDR3 has 12 residues. Trimming took off 4 bases at V and 6 bases at J, with 9 bases between the two ends. DNA for the CDR3: TGTGCCAGCAGCCGGGGCCGGGCTGAAGCTTTCTTT. This sequence encodes CASSRGRAEAFF.